Shown below are 10 T cell receptor beta chains from a single sample sequenced in a study of T cells in localized non-small cell lung cancer. Clones were read by immunoSEQ multiplex PCR, and TCRdb kept only the in-frame ones, dropping some. The table lists 75,000 to 95,000 clones, less than 85% of them singletons, with about a fifth in the top ten. The sample in question was PBMCs, obtained before any cancer treatment. The receptors originated from a man aged 40-75 years with stage II squamous cell lung carcinoma.

The gene calls are TRBV2 and TRBJ2-7; tentatively, D is TRBD1 (6 bases). V shed 2 bases and J shed 0 bases, with 8 bases lying between them. Per germline, CDR1 SNHLY and CDR2 FYNNEI. This CDR3 contains 14 residues. The CDR3 nucleotides read TGTGCCAGCAGTGAACAGGGGAGCTCCTACGAGCAGTACTTC. Amino acids: CASSEQGSSYEQYF.

This sequence joins TRBV27 and TRBJ2-7; a possible D gene is TRBD2 (6 bases). Germline V gene data show CDR1 as MNHEY and CDR2 as SMNVEV (reference sequence). V was shortened by 5 bases and J by 1 base, with 15 bases between the two germline ends. The CDR3 sequence is 15 residues long. The CDR3 protein is CASSRGNGWSYEQYF. The CDR3 region has the DNA TGTGCCAGCAGTCGGGGGAACGGCTGGTCCTACGAGCAGTACTTC.

This clone was observed a single time. The CDR3, as DNA: TGCGCCAGCAGCCAAGCTTGGGACGGACGACAGCCCCAGCATTTT. The encoded protein is CASSQAWDGRQPQHF. This sequence joins TRBV4-1 and TRBJ1-5, with a possible D match to TRBD1 (5 bases). This CDR3 is built from 15 residues. Trimming took 1 base from V and 7 from J, leaving 14 bases between them. Germline CDR1 reads MGHRA; CDR2 reads YSYEKL.

The gene calls are TRBV4-3 and TRBJ2-2, with D perhaps matching TRBD1 (5 bases). The V end was cut by 4 bases, the J end by 2 bases, with 17 bases between. This CDR3 has 17 amino acids. Per the germline V gene, CDR1 is LGHNA and CDR2 is YSLEER. The CDR3 sequence is CASSPIKSGFNTGELFF. CDR3 DNA sequence: TGCGCCAGCAGCCCCATAAAGTCAGGGTTCAACACCGGGGAGCTGTTTTTT.

V and J are TRBV7-9 and TRBJ2-5; tentative D call: TRBD2 (6 bases). V dropped 0 bases and J dropped 4 bases, with 12 bases sitting between them. Germline-derived CDR1 and CDR2 are SEHNR and FQNEAQ (reference sequence). This CDR3 contains 15 residues. In nucleotides, the CDR3 is TGTGCCAGCAGCTTAGCGGGGACTTACCGAGAGACCCAGTACTTC. Translated, it gives CASSLAGTYRETQYF.

This rearrangement joins TRBV10-2 to TRBJ1-5; tentative D call: TRBD1 (5 bases). The germline V gene encodes CDR1 WSHSY and CDR2 SAAADI. The CDR3 is 13 residues long. V lost 2 bases, J lost 6 bases, and 8 bases lay in between. CDR3 in DNA: TGCGCCAGCAGTGAGGGCAGGGCTCAGCCCCAGCATTTT. It yields the protein CASSEGRAQPQHF.

The chain recombines TRBV2 with TRBJ1-6; tentatively, D is TRBD1 (6 bases). V dropped 4 bases and J dropped 8 bases, with 15 bases sitting between them. CDR3 length equals 15 residues. The germline CDR1 and CDR2 sequences are SNHLY and FYNNEI. Here the CDR3 reads CASSGSRGSHSPLHF. Here the CDR3 DNA reads TGTGCCAGCAGTGGAAGCAGGGGATCCCATTCACCCCTCCACTTT. Filled out from reference TRBV2 and TRBJ1-6, the complete variable domain reads EPEVTQTPSHQVTQMGQEVILRCVPISNHLYFYWYRQILGQKVEFLVSFYNNEISEKSEIFDDQFSVERPDGSNFTLKIRSTKLEDSAMYFCASSGSRGSHSPLHFGNGTRLTVT.

This chain links TRBV19 with TRBJ2-2, with D hard to call. V was pared by 5 bases and J by 6 bases, with 4 bases between. The V gene's germline CDR1 is LNHDA and CDR2 SQIVND (reference sequence). CDR3 size: 11 residues. Here the CDR3 reads CASSEPGELFF. The CDR3 nucleotides are TGTGCCAGTAGTGAACCCGGGGAGCTGTTTTTT.

This clone was found many times. The rearrangement joins TRBV4-2 to TRBJ2-2; D is unresolved. The CDR3 length is 13 residues. The germline gives CDR1 LGHNA, CDR2 YNFKEQ. V shed 2 bases and J shed 4 bases, with 5 bases lying between them. The CDR3 is CASSQLSTGELFF. CDR3 coding DNA: TGTGCCAGCAGCCAACTTTCCACCGGGGAGCTGTTTTTT.

This clone came up a few times. This chain joins TRBV10-3 and TRBJ1-3; D is unclear. The CDR3 runs to 16 residues. Trimming shortened V by 0 bases and J by 2 bases, and 11 bases separated the two germline ends. Germline V gene sequence: CDR1 ENHRY, CDR2 SYGVKD. The CDR3 DNA is TGTGCCATCAGTGAGTCGGGTGGAAGGGCTGGAAACACCATATATTTT. This gives the protein CAISESGGRAGNTIYF.